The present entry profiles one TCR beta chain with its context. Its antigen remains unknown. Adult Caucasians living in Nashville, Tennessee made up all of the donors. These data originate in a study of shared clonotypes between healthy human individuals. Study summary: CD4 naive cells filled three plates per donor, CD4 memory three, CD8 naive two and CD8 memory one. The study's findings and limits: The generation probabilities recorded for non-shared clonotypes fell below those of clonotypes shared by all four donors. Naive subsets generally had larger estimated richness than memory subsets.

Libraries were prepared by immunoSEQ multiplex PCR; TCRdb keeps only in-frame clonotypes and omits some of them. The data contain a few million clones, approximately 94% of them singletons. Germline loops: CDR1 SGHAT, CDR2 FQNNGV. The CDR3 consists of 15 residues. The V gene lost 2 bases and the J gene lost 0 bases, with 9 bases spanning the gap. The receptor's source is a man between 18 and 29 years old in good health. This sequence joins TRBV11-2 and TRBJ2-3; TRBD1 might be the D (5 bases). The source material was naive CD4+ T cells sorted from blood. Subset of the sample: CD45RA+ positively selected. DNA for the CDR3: TGTGCCAGCAGCTTAAGGGGCACTAGCACAGATACGCAGTATTTT. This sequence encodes CASSLRGTSTDTQYF.